The sequence of this T cell receptor (beta chain) was determined in a study of cytomegalovirus exposure and HLA in healthy donors. CDR1 SGHRS and CDR2 YFSETQ come from the germline V gene. J gave up 8 bases and V 3 bases, and 4 bases lay outside the gene matches. This CDR3 has 13 residues. In the PCR, 60 Vbeta and 13 Jbeta primers were used. TCRdb keeps only in-frame clones here, not all; method: immunoSEQ multiplex PCR. The sample carries about 180,000 clones, 77% recorded once. This chain uses TRBV5-1 with TRBJ2-1, with 8 positions matching TRBD1. This clonotype was obtained from a man aged 18 to 29 in good health and CMV-seronegative. The sequenced sample was PBMCs. The CDR3: CASSWDRPDEQFF. The CDR3 DNA is TGCGCCAGCAGCTGGGACAGGCCCGATGAGCAGTTCTTC.